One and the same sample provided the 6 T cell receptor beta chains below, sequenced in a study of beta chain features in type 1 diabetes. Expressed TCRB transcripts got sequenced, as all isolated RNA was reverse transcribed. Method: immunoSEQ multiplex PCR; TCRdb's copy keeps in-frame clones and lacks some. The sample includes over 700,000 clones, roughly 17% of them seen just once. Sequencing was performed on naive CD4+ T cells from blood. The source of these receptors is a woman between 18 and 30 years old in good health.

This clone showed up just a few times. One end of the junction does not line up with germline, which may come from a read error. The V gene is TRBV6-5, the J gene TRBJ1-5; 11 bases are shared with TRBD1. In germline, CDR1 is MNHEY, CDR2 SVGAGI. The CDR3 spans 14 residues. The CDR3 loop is CASSRTWTGGSAIF. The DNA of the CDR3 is TGTGCCAGCAGTCGAACGTGGACAGGGGGCTCCGCAATTTTT.

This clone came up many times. CDR3 loop: CASSKSSGTGFIGIQYF. As DNA, the CDR3 is TGTGCCAGCAGCAAAAGTAGCGGGACAGGGTTTATTGGCATTCAGTACTTC. The chain employs TRBV21-1 and TRBJ2-4; the D segment call TRBD1 is taken from the table without a DNA check. TRBV21-1 is given as a pseudogene. This CDR3 is built from 17 residues.

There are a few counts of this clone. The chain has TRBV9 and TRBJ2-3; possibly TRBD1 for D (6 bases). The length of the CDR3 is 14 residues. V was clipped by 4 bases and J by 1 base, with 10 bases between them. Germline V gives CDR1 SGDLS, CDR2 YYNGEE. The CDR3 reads CASSLRQGTDTQYF. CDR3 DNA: TGTGCCAGCAGCCTCCGACAGGGCACAGATACGCAGTATTTT.

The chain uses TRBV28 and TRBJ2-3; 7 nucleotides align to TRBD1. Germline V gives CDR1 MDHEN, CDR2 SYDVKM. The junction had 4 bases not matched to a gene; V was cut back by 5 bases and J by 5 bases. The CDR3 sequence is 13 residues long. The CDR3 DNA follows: TGTGCCAGCAGTAGCGGACAGGTAGATACGCAGTATTTT. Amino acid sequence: CASSSGQVDTQYF.

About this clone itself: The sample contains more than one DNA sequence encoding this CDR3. The CDR3 here is CASSVDTGNYGYTF. CDR3 DNA: TGTGCCAGCAGCGTAGATACAGGGAACTATGGCTACACCTTC. V usage is TRBV9 and J usage is TRBJ1-2; the D gene is possibly TRBD1 (6 bases). The CDR3 sequence is 14 residues long. Trimming left V 0 bases short and J 2 bases short, with 8 bases between. CDR1 and CDR2 (germline): SGDLS, YYNGEE.

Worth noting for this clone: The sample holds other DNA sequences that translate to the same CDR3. In DNA form, the CDR3 reads TGTGCCAGCAGTGAAGCGTCCGGCTCCTACAATGAGCAGTTCTTC. Translation gives CASSEASGSYNEQFF. This chain uses TRBV2 with TRBJ2-1; D gene uncertain. This CDR3 contains 15 residues. V was shortened by 0 bases and J by 0 bases, with 6 bases between the two germline ends. Germline V lookup: CDR1 SNHLY, CDR2 FYNNEI.